Reported below is one T cell receptor beta chain. The clone's antigen remains unknown. A junction end diverges from the germline sequence, so it may reflect a read error. The data are from a study of blood T cell repertoires in COVID-19 (dated by TCRdb to the early 2020s). In the study overall: The collaborator samples originated in the United States, Italy and Spain and spanned the acute and convalescent phases of COVID-19. The repertoires were released in a freely available public database meant as a resource for research on the immune response to SARS-CoV-2. A de-identified subject ID, COVID-19 status, age in years and sex were almost always included in the sample metadata. Where available, HLA class I and class II types were taken from metadata supplied by the sample provider and were not determined by assay-based typing. Deeply sampled blood TCRbeta repertoires from subjects exposed to, actively infected with, or recovered from COVID-19 were included in the dataset. Samples were obtained from the ongoing ImmuneRACE study (first 160 participants) and from about 1,300 subjects provided by 6 global collaborators. The material from the prospective study consisted of cDNA or gDNA derived from T cells, B-cell-depleted T cells, or PBMCs. Summary of the overall study and its limitations: Clinical and demographic metadata were provided uncurated, with the amount varying by source and participant.

The collaborating institutions used their own protocols to collect whole blood in K2EDTA tubes. For TCRbeta analysis, collaborators shipped samples as frozen whole blood, isolated PBMCs, or DNA extracted from either of those sample types. The CDR1 and CDR2 encoded by the germline V gene are MGHRA and YSYEKL. The CDR3 sequence holds 16 residues, the cysteine and phenylalanine included. Only the CDR3 DNA is retained, 48 bases long and in frame from the first base. TCRbeta CDR3 regions were amplified from genomic DNA by means of the immunoSEQ Assay, a bias-controlled multiplex PCR. The original methods were these. Within the assay, amplification of reference gene primers was used to estimate how many nucleated cells each sample contained. To quantify the absolute abundance of each unique TCRbeta CDR3 rearrangement, sequence reads were collapsed and filtered. Productive Simpson clonality was computed per sample as the square root of Simpson's diversity index over productive rearrangements. TCRdb limited this immuneACCESS table to in-frame rearrangements with V and J called. A share of clones is missing; checked studies link under half to unresolved V genes, and the rest is unexplained. Clone size and V and J calls were adopted from that table, with D and trimming inferred from the DNA. The sample has about 70,000 clones on record, approximately 86% of them singletons. Together, the top ten hold around 12% of the sample.

The sequence came from a human donor in a cohort sampled during active COVID-19. Recombination linked TRBV4-1 to TRBJ2-3, with 8 bases in between that match TRBD2. Specimen: peripheral blood. CDR3 region: CASSKEDSGVTDTQYF. The nucleotide sequence is given as TGCGCCAGCAGCAAAGAGGATAGCGGGGTCACAGATACGCAGTATTTT.